The 21 T cell receptor beta chains reported below all come from one sample, sequenced in a study of OX40 agonist ivuxolimab in advanced cancers. Measured with immunoSEQ multiplex PCR; TCRdb has only the in-frame clones, and not every one. The top ten hold around 0.64% of the sample, which has about 110,000 clones, approximately 89% seen once. The source material was CD4+ or CD8+ T cells sorted from blood, sampled in a trial of the OX40 agonist ivuxolimab. These receptors originate from an adult with an advanced solid tumor such as melanoma, head and neck, liver or kidney cancer.

The rearrangement uses TRBV9 and TRBJ1-1; no definite D call. Trimming stripped 4 bases from V and 0 bases from J, with 28 bases between. The CDR3 length is 20 residues. Germline loops: CDR1 SGDLS, CDR2 YYNGEE. CDR3 region: CASSPPRGGFWGDLNTEAFF. As DNA, the CDR3 is TGTGCCAGCAGCCCCCCCCGAGGAGGGTTTTGGGGAGACCTGAACACTGAAGCTTTCTTT.

As DNA, the CDR3 is TGCGCCAGCAGCCAAGATGCAGACTCGAGGGCCAACATTCAGTACTTC. Protein product: CASSQDADSRANIQYF. V gene TRBV4-1 combines with J gene TRBJ2-4; perhaps TRBD2 as D (5 bases). Looked up from germline, CDR1 is MGHRA and CDR2 is YSYEKL. Between the trimmed V and J ends, which lost 0 bases and 7 bases, there was a span of 16 bases. The CDR3 has 16 residues.

The chain carries TRBV5-6 and TRBJ2-7; 10 nucleotides line up with TRBD2. CDR1 is SGHDT and CDR2 is YYEEEE in the germline V gene. This CDR3 has 18 amino acids. V lost 3 bases to trimming and J lost 1 base; unmatched junction nucleotides: 13. This CDR3 reads CASSSTGLAGVGSYEQYF. CDR3 DNA sequence: TGTGCCAGCAGCTCCACCGGGCTAGCGGGAGTTGGGTCCTACGAGCAGTACTTC. The variable domain in full, completed from reference TRBV5-6 and TRBJ2-7, reads DAGVTQSPTHLIKTRGQQVTLRCSPKSGHDTVSWYQQALGQGPQFIFQYYEEEERQRGNFPDRFSGHQFPNYSSELNVNALLLGDSALYLCASSSTGLAGVGSYEQYFGPGTRLTVT.

This clone was counted a few times. The chain joins TRBV6-5 to TRBJ2-5; TRBD1 matches at 9 bases. V shed 11 bases, J shed 7 bases, and the junction held 11 bases outside the gene matches. CDR3 length equals 13 residues. CDR1 is MNHEY, CDR2 SVGAGI, per germline. The CDR3 spells CASSRDRAGTQYF. As DNA, the CDR3 is TGTGCCTCGTCCCGGGACAGGGCTGGGACCCAGTACTTC.

The chain joins TRBV7-2 to TRBJ2-1; 8 bases are a match to TRBD1. The germline V gene has CDR1 SGHTA and CDR2 FQGNSA. With 5 bases clipped from V and 4 bases from J, the junction kept 4 bases outside the gene matches. This CDR3 region has 14 residues. The CDR3 loop is CASSPRQGYNEQFF. CDR3 DNA: TGTGCCAGCAGCCCACGACAGGGGTACAATGAGCAGTTCTTC.

This chain joins TRBV7-3 and TRBJ2-7; 8 positions match TRBD1. CDR1 and CDR2 (germline): SGHTA, FQGTGA. The CDR3 runs 13 residues. V shed 4 bases and J 6 bases; nucleotides not matched to a gene: 5. The CDR3 coding sequence is TGTGCCAGCAGCTCGGGACAGGAGGGCGAGCAGTACTTC. Protein product: CASSSGQEGEQYF. Full variable domain (outside the CDR3, taken from reference TRBV7-3 and TRBJ2-7): GAGVSQTPSNKVTEKGKYVELRCDPISGHTALYWYRQSLGQGPEFLIYFQGTGAADDSGLPNDRFFAVRPEGSVSTLKIQRTERGDSAVYLCASSSGQEGEQYFGPGTRLTVT.

This clone was seen once. The DNA for the CDR3 is TGTGCCAGCAGCCCGGGACAGGGGGCAATCTCCTACGAGCAGTACTTC. Its protein product is CASSPGQGAISYEQYF. The chain is built from TRBV7-6 and TRBJ2-7; TRBD1 aligns across 12 bases. The germline V gene has CDR1 SGHVS and CDR2 FNYEAQ. The CDR3 runs to 16 residues. Germline trimming cut 5 bases from V and 0 bases from J; bases unmatched to any gene: 5.

The genes are TRBV5-1 and TRBJ2-3; D perhaps matches TRBD2 (5 bases). Germline CDR1 SGHRS, CDR2 YFSETQ. V dropped 0 bases and J dropped 4 bases, with 9 bases sitting between them. The CDR3 has 14 amino acids. CDR3 nucleotide sequence: TGCGCCAGCAGCTTGGGTCTAGCTTCAGATACGCAGTATTTT. This translates into CASSLGLASDTQYF.

Comment on this clone: This CDR3 is also generated by other DNA sequences in the sample. V and J are TRBV2 and TRBJ2-5; 9 nucleotides match TRBD1. The CDR3 loop spans 13 amino acids. Trimming at V came to 6 bases and at J to 2 bases, leaving 1 base not matched to a gene. Per germline, CDR1 SNHLY and CDR2 FYNNEI. The CDR3 sequence is CASRGTGQETQYF. Here the CDR3 DNA reads TGTGCCAGCAGAGGGACAGGGCAAGAGACCCAGTACTTC.

This clone was detected once. The V and J genes are TRBV7-6 and TRBJ2-2; TRBD2 aligns across 7 bases. CDR1 and CDR2 from the germline V gene are SGHVS and FNYEAQ. The length of the CDR3 is 13 residues. The V and J ends lost 6 bases and 7 bases, in that order; junction bases with no gene match: 5. As DNA, the CDR3 is TGTGCCAGCAGTCCCATAGCGGGCGGGGAGCTGTTTTTT. This gives the protein CASSPIAGGELFF.

The rearrangement links TRBV10-2 to TRBJ2-5, with 7 bases lining up with TRBD1. CDR3 size: 14 residues. V trimming: 6 bases; J trimming: 5 bases; junction bases outside the gene matches: 9. Germline V CDR1 and CDR2: WSHSY, SAAADI. The CDR3 spells CASRPRGTVETQYF. CDR3 nucleotides: TGCGCCAGCAGGCCTAGGGGGACAGTCGAGACCCAGTACTTC.

The CDR3 nucleotides read TGTGCCAGTAGAAGAATAGCGGGACCCAATGAGCAGTTCTTC. Translated, it gives CASRRIAGPNEQFF. The chain uses TRBV19 and TRBJ2-1, with TRBD2 matching 8 bases. The CDR3 has 14 amino acids. From germline, CDR1 is LNHDA and CDR2 SQIVND (reference sequence). V shed 6 bases and J 6 bases; nucleotides not matched to a gene: 7. Full variable domain (outside the CDR3, taken from reference TRBV19 and TRBJ2-1): DGGITQSPKYLFRKEGQNVTLSCEQNLNHDAMYWYRQDPGQGLRLIYYSQIVNDFQKGDIAEGYSVSREKKESFPLTVTSAQKNPTAFYLCASRRIAGPNEQFFGPGTRLTVL.

This clone occurred a few times. The chain joins TRBV28 to TRBJ1-2, with D unresolved. This CDR3 is 13 amino acids long. Germline CDR1 MDHEN, CDR2 SYDVKM. Deletions cut 6 bases from V and 1 base from J, with 9 bases between. CDR3 residues: CASSLTGNYGYTF. The CDR3 nucleotides are TGTGCCAGCAGCTTAACGGGTAACTATGGCTACACCTTC.

Concerning this clone itself: The junction departs from the called germline gene at one end, perhaps through a read error. This chain joins TRBV6-1 and TRBJ2-6; 8 bases agree with TRBD1. Germline V CDR1 and CDR2: MNHNS, SASEGT. The CDR3 loop spans 17 amino acids. The CDR3 DNA sequence: TGTGCCATCAGTGAGGGACAGGCGTTCTCTGGGGCCAACGTCCTGACTTTC. It yields the protein CAISEGQAFSGANVLTF.

This sequence joins TRBV6-1 and TRBJ2-2; D not resolved. V lost 2 bases to trimming and J lost 4 bases, with 5 bases between them. The germline V gene has CDR1 MNHNS and CDR2 SASEGT. CDR3 size: 13 residues. The CDR3 sequence: CASSEIGTGELFF. CDR3 DNA sequence: TGTGCCAGCAGTGAAATTGGCACCGGGGAGCTGTTTTTT.

This chain joins TRBV10-3 and TRBJ1-4; weak D call: TRBD1 (5 bases). Germline CDR1 ENHRY, CDR2 SYGVKD. The CDR3 has 13 residues. Trimming stripped 8 bases from V and 5 bases from J, with 12 bases between. CDR3 bases: TGTGCCATCTCGCCGGAGGGGAATGAAAAACTGTTTTTT. This encodes CAISPEGNEKLFF.

This chain joins TRBV27 and TRBJ1-1; unclear D gene. The CDR3 loop spans 14 amino acids. CDR1 and CDR2 (germline): MNHEY, SMNVEV (reference sequence). Trimming pared 1 base from V and 1 base from J, leaving 7 bases between. The CDR3 coding sequence is TGTGCCAGCAGTTTATTGGCAGGGAACACTGAAGCTTTCTTT. Its protein is CASSLLAGNTEAFF.

This chain links TRBV9 with TRBJ2-7; D not resolved. V lost 0 bases, J lost 3 bases, and 7 bases lay in between. From germline, CDR1 is SGDLS and CDR2 YYNGEE. CDR3 length: 13 residues. This CDR3 is CASSVGPDYEQYF. The CDR3 region has the DNA TGTGCCAGCAGCGTAGGGCCAGACTACGAGCAGTACTTC. The variable domain in full, with the rest retrieved from reference TRBV9 and TRBJ2-7, is DSGVTQTPKHLITATGQRVTLRCSPRSGDLSVYWYQQSLDQGLQFLIQYYNGEERAKGNILERFSAQQFPDLHSELNLSSLELGDSALYFCASSVGPDYEQYFGPGTRLTVT.

The V gene is TRBV7-9, the J gene TRBJ2-1; D not certain. The CDR3 covers 14 residues. CDR1 is SEHNR, CDR2 FQNEAQ, per germline (reference sequence). V gave up 1 base and J gave up 4 bases, with 8 bases separating them. CDR3: CASSLDTVYNEQFF. The CDR3 coding sequence is TGTGCCAGCAGCTTAGACACGGTTTACAATGAGCAGTTCTTC.

CDR3 sequence: CASRDRGRGYTF. Here the CDR3 DNA reads TGTGCCAGCAGGGACAGGGGGCGAGGCTACACCTTC. The chain is built from TRBV6-6 and TRBJ1-2; 11 nucleotides line up with TRBD1. There are 12 residues in the CDR3. Germline CDR1 reads MNHNY; CDR2 reads SVGAGI (reference sequence). Trimming removed 6 bases from V and 8 bases from J; junction bases left unmatched: 2.

The J gene is TRBJ2-3, the V gene TRBV4-1, with D possibly called TRBD1 or TRBD2 (5 bases each). The germline CDR1 and CDR2 sequences are MGHRA and YSYEKL. The CDR3 has 17 amino acids. V shed 2 bases and J shed 2 bases, with 17 bases lying between them. For the CDR3, the DNA is TGCGCCAGCAGCCAATTCCCCTCCGGGACCTCCACAGATACGCAGTATTTT. This encodes CASSQFPSGTSTDTQYF.